Shown below are 30 T cell receptor beta chains from a single sample sequenced in a study of blood T cell repertoires in COVID-19. The table came from immunoSEQ multiplex PCR; TCRdb's copy has only in-frame clones and leaves some out. The repertoire consists of about 210,000 clones, with about 86% occurring once and the leading ten covering 5.5% to 7.5%. Specimen: peripheral blood. These receptors all come from a man in his sixties who had recovered from COVID-19.

J is TRBJ1-2 and V is TRBV6-5; D unresolved. CDR1 and CDR2 from the germline V gene are MNHEY and SVGAGI. CDR3 size: 13 residues. Trimming removed 4 bases from V and 4 bases from J, with 10 bases in between. The CDR3: CASSSQWSYGYTF. CDR3 coding DNA: TGTGCCAGCAGTTCCCAGTGGTCCTATGGCTACACCTTC.

The gene calls are TRBV18 and TRBJ2-7, with TRBD1 matching over 9 bases. Looked up from germline, CDR1 is KGHSH and CDR2 is LQKENI. V shed 0 bases, J shed 7 bases, and the junction held 4 bases outside the gene matches. CDR3 length equals 14 residues. The CDR3 sequence is CASSPPGQGSEQYF. The CDR3 nucleotides read TGTGCCAGCTCACCACCGGGACAGGGTTCGGAGCAGTACTTC.

The chain links TRBV6-5 to TRBJ2-1, with 9 nucleotides matching TRBD2. The CDR3 is 15 amino acids. V shed 0 bases and J 6 bases; nucleotides not matched to a gene: 3. The V gene's germline CDR1 is MNHEY and CDR2 SVGAGI. The CDR3 region has the DNA TGTGCCAGCAGTTACTCCTCTAGCGGGGCCAATGAGCAGTTCTTC. Amino acids: CASSYSSSGANEQFF.

The gene calls are TRBV9 and TRBJ2-4; 7 bases fit TRBD2. V dropped 2 bases and J dropped 7; count of bases not matched to a gene: 12. The germline V gene has CDR1 SGDLS and CDR2 YYNGEE. This CDR3 region has 16 residues. The CDR3 sequence is CASSVGGTGRGNIQYF. The CDR3 DNA reads TGTGCCAGCAGCGTCGGAGGGACTGGGCGGGGGAACATTCAGTACTTC.

J is TRBJ1-1 and V is TRBV10-3; a weak D match, TRBD1 (6 bases). V was cut by 9 bases and J by 2 bases, with 16 bases left in between. This CDR3 is 14 amino acids long. Germline assignment: CDR1 ENHRY and CDR2 SYGVKD. The CDR3: CAIASGGLNTEAFF. The CDR3 DNA follows: TGTGCCATTGCATCGGGGGGCCTAAACACTGAAGCTTTCTTT.

There are a few counts of this clone. V is TRBV4-2 and J is TRBJ1-3; D is possibly TRBD1 (5 bases). CDR3 length equals 15 residues. With 1 base removed from V and 4 bases from J, the gap between germline ends came to 11 bases. The germline gives CDR1 LGHNA, CDR2 YNFKEQ. The CDR3 region has the DNA TGTGCCAGCAGCCAAGGCAGGGTCTCCGGAAACACCATATATTTT. It codes for CASSQGRVSGNTIYF.

This sequence joins TRBV30 and TRBJ2-5; 9 bases match TRBD1. CDR3 length: 14 residues. V gave up 5 bases and J gave up 5 bases; unmatched junction bases: 9. Germline V CDR1 and CDR2: GTSNPN, SVGIG (reference sequence). The chain's CDR3 is CAWEGTGRPETQYF. The CDR3 nucleotides read TGTGCCTGGGAAGGGACAGGGCGTCCGGAGACCCAGTACTTC.

The chain couples TRBV29-1 to TRBJ1-6, with TRBD1 as a possible D gene (6 bases). Trimming took off 6 bases at V and 8 bases at J, with 14 bases between the two ends. This CDR3 spans 13 amino acids. CDR1 and CDR2 from the germline V gene are SQVTM and ANQGSEA. CDR3: CSVVDRQDSPLHF. CDR3 nucleotide sequence: TGCAGCGTCGTGGATAGACAGGATTCACCCCTCCACTTT.

CDR3 sequence reads: CASSPDFRGRSYGYTF. The DNA of the CDR3 is TGTGCCAGCAGCCCTGATTTCAGGGGGCGCAGCTATGGCTACACCTTC. J is TRBJ1-2 and V is TRBV7-9, with TRBD1 identical over 8 bases. Germline CDR1 SEHNR, CDR2 FQNEAQ (reference sequence). J lost 4 bases, V lost 5 bases, and 12 bases had no gene match. The CDR3 totals 16 residues.

This rearrangement joins TRBV7-9 to TRBJ2-2; D possibly corresponds to TRBD1 (6 bases). This CDR3 contains 14 residues. Deletions cut 4 bases from V and 6 bases from J, with 12 bases between. Germline lookup yields CDR1 SEHNR and CDR2 FQNEAQ (reference sequence). DNA for the CDR3: TGTGCCAGCAGCTCCACCGGGACACCCGGGGAGCTGTTTTTT. Translated, it gives CASSSTGTPGELFF. The complete variable domain, with remaining parts taken from reference TRBV7-9 and TRBJ2-2, reads DTGVSQNPRHKITKRGQNVTFRCDPISEHNRLYWYRQTLGQGPEFLTYFQNEAQLEKSRLLSDRFSAERPKGSFSTLEIQRTEQGDSAMYLCASSSTGTPGELFFGEGSRLTVL.

The table lists this clone with a few counts. CDR3 coding DNA: TGTGCCAGCTCACCACGGAGGGGAGGGGATGATCAGCCCCAGCATTTT. It is translated as CASSPRRGGDDQPQHF. The chain is built from TRBV18 and TRBJ1-5, with D possibly being TRBD1 (5 bases). V was clipped by 1 base and J by 5 bases, with 15 bases between them. This CDR3 is built from 16 residues. Per the germline V gene, CDR1 is KGHSH and CDR2 is LQKENI.

The rearrangement links TRBV5-4 to TRBJ1-3, with D uncertain. Germline V gene sequence: CDR1 SGHNT, CDR2 YYREEE (reference sequence). This CDR3 contains 17 residues. V dropped 4 bases and J dropped 0 bases, with 17 bases sitting between them. The CDR3 protein is CASSPPNSGSSGNTIYF. The CDR3 DNA sequence: TGTGCCAGCAGCCCCCCAAACAGCGGATCCTCTGGAAACACCATATATTTT.

The chain employs TRBV6-5 and TRBJ1-2; TRBD1 matches 9 bases. The length of the CDR3 is 16 residues. Germline V gene lookup returns CDR1 MNHEY and CDR2 SVGAGI. V trimming: 0 bases; J trimming: 7 bases; junction bases outside the gene matches: 9. Here the CDR3 DNA reads TGTGCCAGCAGTTACTCGTTCGGGACAGGGTTGGGTGGCTACACCTTC. It encodes CASSYSFGTGLGGYTF.

The J gene is TRBJ2-7, the V gene TRBV5-6, with a tentative D call TRBD2 (6 bases). V lost 2 bases to trimming and J lost 2 bases, with 8 bases between them. Germline CDR1 reads SGHDT; CDR2 reads YYEEEE. This CDR3 comprises 13 residues. CDR3 sequence reads: CASSFGGTYEQYF. CDR3 DNA: TGTGCCAGCAGCTTCGGGGGAACCTACGAGCAGTACTTC.

The V gene is TRBV7-2, the J gene TRBJ2-5, with TRBD2 matching over 12 bases. Looked up from germline, CDR1 is SGHTA and CDR2 is FQGNSA. The CDR3 extends over 15 amino acids. Unmatched junction bases numbered 6, after V lost 3 bases and J lost 7 bases. The CDR3 region has the DNA TGTGCCAGCAGCTTGGTGCTAGCGGGAGGGGGGACCCAGTACTTC. Translating it yields CASSLVLAGGGTQYF.

This rearrangement joins TRBV4-1 to TRBJ2-3; 7 nucleotides line up with TRBD2. Losses at the gene ends were 4 bases for V and 2 bases for J; bases not matched to a gene: 15. There are 18 residues in the CDR3. CDR1 is MGHRA and CDR2 is YSYEKL in the germline V gene. CDR3 protein: CASSRSWSSGPLTDTQYF. CDR3 DNA: TGCGCCAGCAGCCGGTCTTGGTCTAGCGGACCCCTCACAGATACGCAGTATTTT.

The chain is built from TRBV9 and TRBJ1-6; D not certain. Deletions cut 4 bases from V and 7 bases from J, with 12 bases between. Per germline, CDR1 SGDLS and CDR2 YYNGEE. This CDR3 contains 14 residues. CDR3 bases: TGTGCCAGCAGCTCTACCGGGTCGAATTCACCCCTCCACTTT. Translating it yields CASSSTGSNSPLHF.

The chain recombines TRBV19 with TRBJ2-5; 15 bases match TRBD2. The germline V gene has CDR1 LNHDA and CDR2 SQIVND (reference sequence). The CDR3 is 16 amino acids. V dropped 5 bases and J dropped 4; count of bases not matched to a gene: 5. CDR3 nucleotides: TGTGCCAGTAGTCCGGGACTAGCGGGGGGCCTAGAGACCCAGTACTTC. It codes for CASSPGLAGGLETQYF. The entire variable domain, with the rest obtained from reference TRBV19 and TRBJ2-5, is as follows: DGGITQSPKYLFRKEGQNVTLSCEQNLNHDAMYWYRQDPGQGLRLIYYSQIVNDFQKGDIAEGYSVSREKKESFPLTVTSAQKNPTAFYLCASSPGLAGGLETQYFGPGTRLLVL.

The rearrangement joins TRBV21-1 to TRBJ1-4; the listed D gene, TRBD1, was not tested against the DNA. TRBV21-1 is deemed a pseudogene. The CDR3 runs to 18 residues. CDR3 sequence (DNA): TGTGCCAGCAGCGTCTCAGGGAGACAGGGTCACTCTAATGAAAAACTGTTTTTT. It is translated as CASSVSGRQGHSNEKLFF.

The chain uses TRBV28 and TRBJ1-1; TRBD1 aligns across 11 bases. CDR1 is MDHEN, CDR2 SYDVKM, per germline. V shed 3 bases and J 4 bases; nucleotides not matched to a gene: 4. The CDR3 has 15 amino acids. CDR3 nucleotides: TGTGCCAGCAGTTTCGGGACAGGGGGAGGCACTGAAGCTTTCTTT. Its translation: CASSFGTGGGTEAFF. Full variable domain (remainder filled in from reference TRBV28 and TRBJ1-1): DVKVTQSSRYLVKRTGEKVFLECVQDMDHENMFWYRQDPGLGLRLIYFSYDVKMKEKGDIPEGYSVSREKKERFSLILESASTNQTSMYLCASSFGTGGGTEAFFGQGTRLTVV.

The chain couples TRBV6-5 to TRBJ2-1, with 8 bases aligning to TRBD1. V shed 10 bases, J shed 7 bases, and the junction held 12 bases outside the gene matches. The CDR3 is 14 amino acids. CDR1 MNHEY and CDR2 SVGAGI come from the germline V gene. CDR3: CATFDRGARNEQFF. CDR3 in DNA: TGTGCCACATTCGACAGGGGCGCAAGGAATGAGCAGTTCTTC.

V usage is TRBV27 and J usage is TRBJ2-5; 11 bases map to TRBD2. Trimming removed 4 bases from V and 5 bases from J; junction bases left unmatched: 6. Germline lookup yields CDR1 MNHEY and CDR2 SMNVEV (reference sequence). This CDR3 is 15 amino acids long. CDR3 bases: TGTGCCAGCAGTTCCCGACTAGCGGGGCAGGAGACCCAGTACTTC. Amino acid sequence: CASSSRLAGQETQYF.

This clone was counted a single time. The rearrangement joins TRBV9 to TRBJ2-1; no firm D call. Germline V gives CDR1 SGDLS, CDR2 YYNGEE. CDR3 length: 15 residues. With 0 bases removed from V and 1 base from J, the gap between germline ends came to 8 bases. DNA for the CDR3: TGTGCCAGCAGCGTAGAAGGAGAATCCTACAATGAGCAGTTCTTC. Amino acids: CASSVEGESYNEQFF.

This clone showed up just a few times. This chain joins TRBV6-5 and TRBJ2-7; 9 bases line up with TRBD1. The CDR3 loop spans 15 amino acids. After removal of 6 bases from V and 3 bases from J, the junction contained 9 bases not matched to a gene. The V gene's germline CDR1 is MNHEY and CDR2 SVGAGI. CDR3 sequence (DNA): TGTGCCAGCAGAACCCACGGGACAGGGTACTACGAGCAGTACTTC. This sequence encodes CASRTHGTGYYEQYF.

This clone occurred a few times. CDR3 sequence reads: CAWSTGSTGELFF. The CDR3 DNA is TGTGCCTGGAGCACAGGGAGCACCGGGGAGCTGTTTTTT. The chain uses TRBV30 and TRBJ2-2; D perhaps matches TRBD1 (6 bases). Germline CDR1 is GTSNPN and CDR2 is SVGIG (reference sequence). The V end was cut by 3 bases, the J end by 4 bases, with 9 bases between. CDR3 length: 13 residues.

Only a few counts were recorded for this clone. The rearrangement links TRBV4-1 to TRBJ2-3; 11 bases are a match to TRBD2. The CDR3 length is 17 residues. After removal of 2 bases from V and 9 bases from J, the junction contained 13 bases not matched to a gene. Germline values: CDR1 MGHRA, CDR2 YSYEKL. CDR3 amino acids: CASSQPTSGRLQRTQYF. The CDR3, as DNA: TGCGCCAGCAGCCAACCCACTAGCGGGAGACTACAGAGGACGCAGTATTTT.

This chain connects TRBV14 to TRBJ1-6, with 7 bases identical to TRBD1. The CDR3 spans 16 residues. The germline V gene has CDR1 SGHDN and CDR2 FVKESK. With V trimmed by 2 bases and J by 3 bases, 4 bases remained unmatched. The CDR3 DNA reads as TGTGCCAGCAGCCAACCAAACAGGGGCTATAATTCACCCCTCCACTTT. Protein product: CASSQPNRGYNSPLHF.

V is TRBV5-1 and J is TRBJ2-1, with 9 positions matching TRBD2. The V segment lost 0 bases and the J segment 7 bases; nucleotides outside the gene matches: 8. The CDR3 runs to 16 residues. Germline values: CDR1 SGHRS, CDR2 YFSETQ. CDR3 DNA: TGCGCCAGCAGCTTGGGAGCGGGGGGCCTCTCTAATGAGCAGTTCTTC. It codes for CASSLGAGGLSNEQFF.

The J gene is TRBJ1-6, the V gene TRBV7-9, with TRBD1 matching over 8 bases. Per the germline V gene, CDR1 is SEHNR and CDR2 is FQNEAQ (reference sequence). The V and J ends lost 6 bases and 7 bases, in that order; junction bases with no gene match: 8. CDR3 length: 15 amino acids. The CDR3 DNA reads TGTGCCAGCAGGATAGACAGGGGAAGGAATTCACCCCTCCACTTT. Its translation: CASRIDRGRNSPLHF.

The chain links TRBV28 to TRBJ2-7; TRBD1 agrees at 9 bases. This CDR3 has 14 amino acids. The trim removed 6 bases at V and 2 bases at J, leaving 5 bases unmatched. Germline-derived CDR1 and CDR2 are MDHEN and SYDVKM. This CDR3 is CASSPGDRAYEQYF. DNA for the CDR3: TGTGCCAGCAGCCCCGGGGACAGGGCCTACGAGCAGTACTTC.